This record concerns one TCR beta chain sequence. Its cognate antigen is unknown. TCRdb's table, derived via immunoSEQ multiplex PCR, lists solely in-frame clones and lacks some. The profile covers some 73,000 clones, with roughly 87% appearing a single time and approximately 8.6% taken by the ten largest. The data derive from a study of T cell responses to AZD1222 COVID-19 vaccine. Broader study findings: Spike-specific TCR breadth and depth both grew after two AZD1222 doses. Dominant at 160-218 and 743-854, vaccine-associated CD4 TCRs also spanned spike. Baseline serology detected seropositivity in only six AZD1222 recipients. Unmutated variant regions are reportedly targeted by nearly half of spike-specific TCRs.

The CDR3 spans 15 residues. V lost 6 bases and J lost 7, with 18 bases in between. CDR1 and CDR2 (germline): MNHEY, SVGAGI. This rearrangement joins TRBV6-5 to TRBJ2-2, with D possibly TRBD2 on 6 matching bases. The clonotype comes from an adult who received the AZD1222 COVID-19 vaccine. The source was peripheral blood, collected 28 days after the second AZD1222 dose. The CDR3 DNA sequence: TGTGCCAGCAGCCTCCGGGCGGGACTCGGCGGGGAGCTGTTTTTT. Translated: CASSLRAGLGGELFF.